This T cell receptor (beta chain) stems from a study of prognosis after radiotherapy for stage I lung cancer. Study details: Of the enrolled patients, around 15 had newly diagnosed primary stage I lung tumors, while a few had oligometastatic NSCLC following surgical resection of the primary tumor. Approximately 13 patients' tumors were adenocarcinoma, and more than five patients' tumors were squamous cell carcinoma.

Genomic DNA was the source, and TCR beta CDR3 was amplified from it by two-round multiplex PCR. The authors ran first-round PCR with primers specific to each TRBV and TRBJ gene. TCRdb re-called the multiplex PCR reads with MiXCR, one entry per CDR3 protein. The sample has some 15,000 distinct CDR3 sequences, over 15% seen once; the top ten hold 35% to 45%. The study's findings and limits: After stereotactic body radiation therapy, median unique TCR clones were some 6,900, down from around 9,500.

V was shortened by 0 bases and J by 2 bases, with 8 bases between the two germline ends. CDR1 is GTSNPN and CDR2 is SVGIG in the germline V gene (reference sequence). The CDR3 has 15 residues. With respect to this clonotype: Its matching antigen is unknown.

The chain combines TRBV30 with TRBJ2-6; D remains ambiguous. The sample was PBMCs, taken before or after stereotactic body radiation therapy (not recorded which). This receptor was identified in a donor at least 50 years old with non-small cell lung cancer. In DNA form, the CDR3 reads TGTGCCTGGAGTGTACAACGGGCTGGGGCCAACGTCCTGACTTTC. Its protein product is CAWSVQRAGANVLTF. The whole variable domain, remainder taken from reference TRBV30 and TRBJ2-6, is SQTIHQWPATLVQPVGSPLSLECTVEGTSNPNLYWYRQAAGRGLQLLFYSVGIGQISSEVPQNLSASRPQDRQFILSSKKLLLSDSGFYLCAWSVQRAGANVLTFGAGSRLTVL.